These 31 T cell receptor beta chains originate from one sample sequenced in a study of blood T cell repertoires in COVID-19. The protocol was immunoSEQ multiplex PCR, while the TCRdb copy is restricted to in-frame clones and leaves out a portion. Of a few hundred thousand clones listed, roughly four fifths were seen once; the top ten hold about 10%. Sequencing was performed on PBMCs or T cells enriched from blood (not recorded which). Every receptor here comes from a man aged 35-49 years who had recovered from COVID-19.

This clone was counted only a few times. The chain is built from TRBV19 and TRBJ1-1; TRBD1 agrees at 9 bases. The CDR3 extends over 15 amino acids. Per germline, CDR1 LNHDA and CDR2 SQIVND (reference sequence). V lost 4 bases, J lost 0 bases, and 3 bases stayed unmatched. CDR3 nucleotide sequence: TGTGCCAGTAGTAGGGGACAGGGAATGAACACTGAAGCTTTCTTT. This codes for CASSRGQGMNTEAFF.

This clone has only one observation. The V gene is TRBV25-1, the J gene TRBJ1-1; D is possibly TRBD1 (6 bases). The CDR3 is 16 amino acids. Germline CDR1 MGHDK, CDR2 SYGVNS. V gave up 1 base and J gave up 5 bases, with 17 bases separating them. The CDR3 sequence: CASSEWGRGKITEAFF. The CDR3 nucleotides are TGTGCCAGCAGTGAATGGGGCAGGGGAAAAATTACTGAAGCTTTCTTT.

The gene calls are TRBV6-5 and TRBJ2-7; D is undetermined. The CDR3 runs to 12 residues. V gave up 11 bases and J gave up 1 base, with 12 bases separating them. The germline CDR1 and CDR2 sequences are MNHEY and SVGAGI. CDR3 in amino acids: CAVDTESYEQYF. DNA for the CDR3: TGTGCCGTTGACACCGAATCCTACGAGCAGTACTTC.

The genes are TRBV4-2 and TRBJ1-4; 7 nucleotides align to TRBD1. The CDR3 length is 15 residues. Germline values: CDR1 LGHNA, CDR2 YNFKEQ. V shed 4 bases, J shed 0 bases, and the junction held 2 bases outside the gene matches. In DNA form, the CDR3 reads TGTGCCAGCAGCCTTACAGGGGCAACTAATGAAAAACTGTTTTTT. Amino acid sequence: CASSLTGATNEKLFF.

This chain links TRBV6-5 with TRBJ2-1, with 9 bases fitting TRBD2. The CDR3 extends over 15 amino acids. Germline loops: CDR1 MNHEY, CDR2 SVGAGI. The junction had 6 bases not matched to a gene; V was cut back by 3 bases and J by 6 bases. The CDR3 coding sequence is TGTGCCAGCAGTTATTTTAGCGGGAGCATCAATGAGCAGTTCTTC. It encodes CASSYFSGSINEQFF.

This clone has only one observation. This chain joins TRBV18 and TRBJ2-1, with TRBD2 matching over 11 bases. The CDR3 has 17 amino acids. From germline, CDR1 is KGHSH and CDR2 LQKENI. V lost 2 bases and J lost 0; bases outside the gene matches: 3. CDR3 sequence: CASSPFSGRASYNEQFF. CDR3 DNA: TGTGCCAGCTCACCATTTAGCGGGAGGGCCTCCTACAATGAGCAGTTCTTC.

The chain employs TRBV28 and TRBJ1-2, with D possibly TRBD1 on 6 matching bases. V gave up 6 bases and J gave up 7 bases, with 9 bases separating them. This CDR3 has 11 amino acids. From germline, CDR1 is MDHEN and CDR2 SYDVKM. The CDR3 nucleotides are TGTGCCAGCAGCATCAGGGGTGGCTACACCTTC. It encodes CASSIRGGYTF.

The chain links TRBV2 to TRBJ1-5, with 8 bases aligning to TRBD1. Per germline, CDR1 SNHLY and CDR2 FYNNEI. V dropped 6 bases and J dropped 2; count of bases not matched to a gene: 6. The CDR3 spans 15 residues. CDR3 coding DNA: TGTGCCAGCAGCCAGGGGGCGGGGGGCAATCAGCCCCAGCATTTT. Translation gives CASSQGAGGNQPQHF.

The chain employs TRBV5-1 and TRBJ2-5, with TRBD2 as a possible D gene (5 bases). The CDR3 runs 14 residues. Germline assignment: CDR1 SGHRS and CDR2 YFSETQ. Trimming took off 4 bases at V and 2 bases at J, with 12 bases between the two ends. The DNA for the CDR3 is TGCGCCAGCAGCGCCGACGGACTGCAAGAGACCCAGTACTTC. As protein: CASSADGLQETQYF. Full variable domain (missing parts from reference TRBV5-1 and TRBJ2-5): KAGVTQTPRYLIKTRGQQVTLSCSPISGHRSVSWYQQTPGQGLQFLFEYFSETQRNKGNFPGRFSGRQFSNSRSEMNVSTLELGDSALYLCASSADGLQETQYFGPGTRLLVL.

The chain recombines TRBV3-1 (or the pseudogene TRBV3-2) with TRBJ1-1; D uncertain. Germline values: CDR1 LGHDT, CDR2 YNNKEL (reference sequence). V lost 0 bases and J 11 bases, leaving 13 bases between the germline ends. The CDR3 covers 13 residues. This CDR3 reads CASSQEPRREAFF. The CDR3 DNA sequence: TGTGCCAGCAGCCAAGAACCCCGGCGGGAGGCTTTCTTT.

The chain combines TRBV29-1 with TRBJ1-2; tentatively, D is TRBD1 (6 bases). Germline lookup yields CDR1 SQVTM and CDR2 ANQGSEA. V was cut by 5 bases and J by 8 bases, with 21 bases left in between. The CDR3 spans 14 residues. In DNA, the CDR3 is TGCAGCGTTCGGACGACAGTTGGGGGCTTCGGCTACACCTTC. Its protein is CSVRTTVGGFGYTF.

This clone was picked up one time. The V call is TRBV7-9, the J call TRBJ1-1; D uncertain. V dropped 4 bases and J dropped 3 bases, with 9 bases sitting between them. The CDR3 has 13 residues. The germline V gene has CDR1 SEHNR and CDR2 FQNEAQ (reference sequence). CDR3 residues: CASSSSSHTEAFF. The CDR3 region has the DNA TGTGCCAGCAGCTCGAGTAGCCACACTGAAGCTTTCTTT. The complete variable domain, with remaining parts taken from reference TRBV7-9 and TRBJ1-1, reads DTGVSQNPRHKITKRGQNVTFRCDPISEHNRLYWYRQTLGQGPEFLTYFQNEAQLEKSRLLSDRFSAERPKGSFSTLEIQRTEQGDSAMYLCASSSSSHTEAFFGQGTRLTVV.

The chain links TRBV4-1 to TRBJ1-5; D unresolved. This CDR3 contains 16 residues. Germline-derived CDR1 and CDR2 are MGHRA and YSYEKL. The V end was cut by 3 bases, the J end by 7 bases, with 19 bases between. The CDR3 nucleotides are TGCGCCAGCAGCCACTCCCCAGGTGGACTCAAACAGCCCCAGCATTTT. Translation gives CASSHSPGGLKQPQHF.

This chain joins TRBV6-5 and TRBJ2-1; D unresolved. Per germline, CDR1 MNHEY and CDR2 SVGAGI. Trimming pared 3 bases from V and 0 bases from J, leaving 9 bases between. This CDR3 is 15 amino acids long. The CDR3, as DNA: TGTGCCAGCAGTTATCTGTCTTCCTCCTACAATGAGCAGTTCTTC. Encoded protein: CASSYLSSSYNEQFF.

CDR3 nucleotides: TGTGCCAGCAAACAGGATTCGTTGCAGACCCAGTACTTC. Its translation is CASKQDSLQTQYF. J is TRBJ2-5 and V is TRBV2; D is perhaps TRBD1 (5 bases). With 7 bases removed from V and 6 bases from J, the gap between germline ends came to 15 bases. The CDR3 sequence is 13 residues long. Germline V gene sequence: CDR1 SNHLY, CDR2 FYNNEI.

This chain links TRBV5-1 with TRBJ2-5, with 13 bases matching TRBD2. J gave up 3 bases and V 4 bases, and 6 bases lay outside the gene matches. Germline values: CDR1 SGHRS, CDR2 YFSETQ. The CDR3 extends over 16 amino acids. In DNA form, the CDR3 reads TGCGCCAGCAGCCGGGGGACTAGCGGGGCAAAAGAGACCCAGTACTTC. The encoded protein is CASSRGTSGAKETQYF.

As concerns this clone: Germline and junction disagree at one end, which may indicate a read error. This sequence joins TRBV24-1 and TRBJ2-7; 7 bases fit TRBD1. The CDR3 extends over 13 amino acids. Germline CDR1 reads KGHDR; CDR2 reads SFDVKD. CDR3 DNA sequence: TGTGCCACCTCCGGGACAGACCGCTACGGGCAGTACTTC. Amino acids: CATSGTDRYGQYF.

The genes are TRBV6-1 and TRBJ2-3, with D possibly being TRBD2 (6 bases). Trimming removed 4 bases from V and 1 base from J, with 24 bases in between. Germline CDR1 and CDR2: MNHNS and SASEGT. The CDR3 is 19 residues long. CDR3 protein: CASSVRLDGTAFRTDTQYF. CDR3 nucleotides: TGTGCCAGCAGTGTGCGACTAGACGGGACGGCTTTTCGCACAGATACGCAGTATTTT.

This clone was seen a handful of times. The chain combines TRBV30 with TRBJ2-7; 7 bases agree with TRBD2. V shed 0 bases and J 7 bases; nucleotides not matched to a gene: 6. The CDR3 consists of 13 residues. From germline, CDR1 is GTSNPN and CDR2 SVGIG (reference sequence). CDR3 residues: CAWSVGGRGEQYF. CDR3 nucleotide sequence: TGTGCCTGGAGTGTCGGTGGGAGGGGTGAGCAGTACTTC.

The chain joins TRBV6-5 to TRBJ2-3; D may be TRBD2 (5 bases). Germline CDR1 and CDR2: MNHEY and SVGAGI. The CDR3 covers 14 residues. V gave up 8 bases and J gave up 2 bases, with 14 bases separating them. In DNA, the CDR3 is TGTGCCAGCCTCTCCGCGGGTCCCACAGATACGCAGTATTTT. Its translation: CASLSAGPTDTQYF.

V and J are TRBV18 and TRBJ1-2, with D possibly matching TRBD1 (6 bases). V dropped 2 bases and J dropped 0 bases, with 10 bases sitting between them. The CDR3 totals 15 residues. CDR1 is KGHSH, CDR2 LQKENI, per germline. The DNA for the CDR3 is TGTGCCAGCTCACCAGGGGGCCCAGCTAACTATGGCTACACCTTC. Protein sequence: CASSPGGPANYGYTF.

The chain couples TRBV2 to TRBJ1-2; TRBD1 aligns across 9 bases. Germline CDR1 reads SNHLY; CDR2 reads FYNNEI. The V gene end was trimmed by 3 bases and the J gene end by 2 bases; junction bases not matched to a gene: 4. The CDR3 covers 15 residues. CDR3 DNA: TGTGCCAGCAGTGAGGGACAGGGCGGAAACTATGGCTACACCTTC. As protein: CASSEGQGGNYGYTF. Full variable domain (outside the CDR3, taken from reference TRBV2 and TRBJ1-2): EPEVTQTPSHQVTQMGQEVILRCVPISNHLYFYWYRQILGQKVEFLVSFYNNEISEKSEIFDDQFSVERPDGSNFTLKIRSTKLEDSAMYFCASSEGQGGNYGYTFGSGTRLTVV.

This chain uses TRBV6-6 with TRBJ1-5; D possibly corresponds to TRBD1 (6 bases). The germline CDR1 and CDR2 sequences are MNHNY and SVGAGI (reference sequence). Deletions cut 6 bases from V and 7 bases from J, with 16 bases between. The CDR3 consists of 14 residues. DNA of the CDR3: TGTGCCAGCAGGCAACAGGGTACAAGACAGCCCCAGCATTTT. Translation: CASRQQGTRQPQHF.

CDR3 sequence: CASSFGHLYNEQFF. Here the CDR3 DNA reads TGCGCCAGCAGCTTCGGACACCTATACAATGAGCAGTTCTTC. V and J are TRBV5-1 and TRBJ2-1; the D gene is possibly TRBD1 (5 bases). V lost 2 bases and J 4 bases, leaving 10 bases between the germline ends. The CDR3 loop spans 14 amino acids. The V gene's germline CDR1 is SGHRS and CDR2 YFSETQ.

The table lists this clone with a count of one. The V gene is TRBV6-5, the J gene TRBJ1-6; 7 positions agree with TRBD1. Germline V gene data show CDR1 as MNHEY and CDR2 as SVGAGI. With 0 bases clipped from V and 19 bases from J, the junction kept 6 bases outside the gene matches. The CDR3 runs 12 residues. CDR3 nucleotides: TGTGCCAGCAGTTACTCGAGGGGGCCCCCTCACTTT. Translated: CASSYSRGPPHF.

In DNA, the CDR3 is TGCGCCAGCCTGGGGGACACCTACGAGCAGTACTTC. The encoded protein is CASLGDTYEQYF. The chain uses TRBV10-2 and TRBJ2-7, with D maybe TRBD1 (6 bases). The CDR3 runs 12 residues. Germline CDR1 WSHSY, CDR2 SAAADI. The V end was cut by 8 bases, the J end by 2 bases, with 10 bases between.

V is TRBV6-5 and J is TRBJ1-1, with D possibly matching TRBD1 (5 bases). Germline V gives CDR1 MNHEY, CDR2 SVGAGI. The CDR3 covers 11 residues. Trimming left V 8 bases short and J 1 base short, with 5 bases between. CDR3 protein: CASQGNTEAFF. CDR3 DNA sequence: TGTGCCAGCCAGGGGAACACTGAAGCTTTCTTT.

The chain is built from TRBV4-2 and TRBJ1-5; 7 positions match TRBD1. The J segment lost 7 bases and the V segment lost 0 bases, leaving 27 bases of the junction unmatched. CDR1 and CDR2 from the germline V gene are LGHNA and YNFKEQ. This CDR3 spans 22 amino acids. The CDR3 coding sequence is TGTGCCAGCAGCCAAGATAGGCATATTGTGGCCAGGGGGGAAGTAGTACAACAGCCCCAGCATTTT. Its protein is CASSQDRHIVARGEVVQQPQHF.

The gene calls are TRBV30 and TRBJ1-5; maybe TRBD1 (5 bases). V lost 2 bases to trimming and J lost 0 bases, with 14 bases between them. Germline CDR1 and CDR2: GTSNPN and SVGIG (reference sequence). The CDR3 spans 16 residues. The CDR3 DNA reads TGTGCCTGGAGTAAGGCAGGACAAGTTAGCAATCAGCCCCAGCATTTT. Its protein is CAWSKAGQVSNQPQHF.

The rearrangement joins TRBV9 to TRBJ2-3; D is possibly TRBD1 (5 bases). The CDR3 runs to 20 residues. Trimming took 4 bases from V and 4 from J, leaving 31 bases between them. The V gene's germline CDR1 is SGDLS and CDR2 YYNGEE. The CDR3 loop reads CASSPTWGFLGQVDADTQYF. CDR3 nucleotides: TGTGCCAGCAGCCCCACATGGGGCTTCTTAGGGCAGGTAGATGCAGATACGCAGTATTTT.

The chain recombines TRBV6-8 with TRBJ1-1, with D possibly matching TRBD1 (5 bases). Germline V CDR1 and CDR2: MNHGY, SAAAGT. This CDR3 contains 15 residues. Trimming shortened V by 8 bases and J by 0 bases, and 16 bases separated the two germline ends. The CDR3 sequence: CASPSPKGVNTEAFF. CDR3 DNA sequence: TGTGCCAGCCCGAGCCCGAAAGGGGTGAACACTGAAGCTTTCTTT.